A selection of T cell receptor beta chains follows, all from one sample in a study of OX40 agonist ivuxolimab in advanced cancers. Using immunoSEQ multiplex PCR, the repertoire was profiled, and TCRdb retains in-frame clones only, with some absent. The profile shows 69,000 or so clones, 80% to 90% of them singletons. Sequencing was performed on CD4+ or CD8+ T cells sorted from blood, taken in a trial of the OX40 agonist ivuxolimab. The receptors derive from an adult with an advanced solid tumor such as melanoma, head and neck, liver or kidney cancer. Each CDR3 is given with its conserved first and last residue. The order of the fields is D gene, V gene, J gene, clone size, CDR3 DNA, CDR3 protein. The D gene is left open where the match is weak. Not every row has a clone size; where given, it reads once, few, many or a size class.

d_call: NA; v_call: TRBV7-6; j_call: TRBJ1-5; clone_size: NA; cdr3_nt: TGTGCCAGCAGTTTATATTATGGTAGCAATCAGCCCCAGCATTTT; cdr3_aa: CASSLYYGSNQPQHF
d_call: TRBD1; v_call: TRBV30; j_call: TRBJ1-2; clone_size: NA; cdr3_nt: TGTGCCTGGAGGGGGACAGGGTGGAACTATGGCTACACCTTC; cdr3_aa: CAWRGTGWNYGYTF
d_call: NA; v_call: TRBV14; j_call: TRBJ1-1; clone_size: NA; cdr3_nt: TGTGCCAGCAGCCAAGTGACCGCTCCGGGGGCTGAAGCTTTCTTT; cdr3_aa: CASSQVTAPGAEAFF
d_call: NA; v_call: TRBV19; j_call: TRBJ1-5; clone_size: few; cdr3_nt: TGTGCCAGTAGCAGGCTGGGTAATCAGCCCCAGCATTTT; cdr3_aa: CASSRLGNQPQHF
d_call: NA; v_call: TRBV9; j_call: TRBJ1-1; clone_size: NA; cdr3_nt: TGTGCCAGCAGCGCCGGGTGGGAAACTGAAGCTTTCTTT; cdr3_aa: CASSAGWETEAFF
d_call: NA; v_call: TRBV28; j_call: TRBJ2-5; clone_size: NA; cdr3_nt: TGTGCCAGCAGTCAACTGGGGGCGGGGTACGGCCAAGAGACCCAGTACTTC; cdr3_aa: CASSQLGAGYGQETQYF
d_call: TRBD1; v_call: TRBV9; j_call: TRBJ1-1; clone_size: NA; cdr3_nt: TGTGCCAGCAGCGTTTCTACAGGGGGGACTTGGAACACTGAAGCTTTCTTT; cdr3_aa: CASSVSTGGTWNTEAFF
d_call: TRBD1; v_call: TRBV7-8; j_call: TRBJ1-2; clone_size: NA; cdr3_nt: TGTGCCAGCGGACAGGGTAGACTTGGTGGCTACACCTTC; cdr3_aa: CASGQGRLGGYTF
d_call: NA; v_call: TRBV19; j_call: TRBJ2-7; clone_size: once; cdr3_nt: TGTGCCAGTAGTAGCGGGCCCTACGAGCAGTACTTC; cdr3_aa: CASSSGPYEQYF
d_call: NA; v_call: TRBV4-3; j_call: TRBJ1-1; clone_size: NA; cdr3_nt: TGCGCCAGCAGCCAAATTCAGGGTTCGATCACTGAAGCTTTCTTT; cdr3_aa: CASSQIQGSITEAFF
d_call: TRBD1; v_call: TRBV6-1; j_call: TRBJ2-7; clone_size: NA; cdr3_nt: TGTGCCAGCAGATACCGTGGGACAGTCTACGAGCAGTACTTC; cdr3_aa: CASRYRGTVYEQYF
d_call: NA; v_call: TRBV28; j_call: TRBJ2-7; clone_size: NA; cdr3_nt: TGTGCCAGCAGTTTCAGGGGGGGCTCCTACGAGCAGTACTTC; cdr3_aa: CASSFRGGSYEQYF
d_call: TRBD2; v_call: TRBV7-8; j_call: TRBJ2-7; clone_size: NA; cdr3_nt: TGTGCCAGCAGCTCCGATCCTAGCGGGAGCTCCTACGAGCAGTACTTC; cdr3_aa: CASSSDPSGSSYEQYF
d_call: NA; v_call: TRBV9; j_call: TRBJ1-1; clone_size: NA; cdr3_nt: TGTGCCAGCAGCCTCGTTGCGGGAGCGAACACTGAAGCTTTCTTT; cdr3_aa: CASSLVAGANTEAFF
d_call: TRBD1; v_call: TRBV4-1; j_call: TRBJ2-3; clone_size: NA; cdr3_nt: TGCGCCAGCAGCCAAGACCTTGATTTCGGGACAGGGGGCGGTTCGCAGTATTTT; cdr3_aa: CASSQDLDFGTGGGSQYF
d_call: NA; v_call: TRBV6-5; j_call: TRBJ1-2; clone_size: NA; cdr3_nt: TGTGCCAGTGGCGGAGTTGAAGAGGGCTTTAATGGCTACACCTTC; cdr3_aa: CASGGVEEGFNGYTF
d_call: TRBD1; v_call: TRBV19; j_call: TRBJ1-1; clone_size: once; cdr3_nt: TGTGCCAGTAGTATAGGTTGGACAGGGGGCACTGAAGCTTTCTTT; cdr3_aa: CASSIGWTGGTEAFF
d_call: NA; v_call: TRBV19; j_call: TRBJ2-4; clone_size: NA; cdr3_nt: TGTGCCAGTAGTTTCAACCTAGGAAACATTCAGTACTTC; cdr3_aa: CASSFNLGNIQYF
d_call: NA; v_call: TRBV21-1; j_call: TRBJ2-1; clone_size: NA; cdr3_nt: TGTGCCAGCAGCAAAGAGACAGAAGAATACAATGAGCAGTTCTTC; cdr3_aa: CASSKETEEYNEQFF
d_call: NA; v_call: TRBV19; j_call: TRBJ1-1; clone_size: NA; cdr3_nt: TGTGCCAGTAGTATTTTCATGAACACTGAAGCTTTCTTT; cdr3_aa: CASSIFMNTEAFF
d_call: NA; v_call: TRBV6-6; j_call: TRBJ1-3; clone_size: once; cdr3_nt: TGTGCCAGCAGTTACGGCGGGGCTGCTGGAAACACCATATATTTT; cdr3_aa: CASSYGGAAGNTIYF
d_call: NA; v_call: TRBV4-3; j_call: TRBJ2-1; clone_size: NA; cdr3_nt: TGCGCCAGCAGCCAAGAGACGAACAGAAACAATGAGCAGTTCTTC; cdr3_aa: CASSQETNRNNEQFF
d_call: TRBD1; v_call: TRBV6-1; j_call: TRBJ1-1; clone_size: NA; cdr3_nt: TGTGCCAGCAGTGAACCCGACAGGGGGGATGAGAACACTGAAGCTTTCTTT; cdr3_aa: CASSEPDRGDENTEAFF
d_call: TRBD2; v_call: TRBV4-1; j_call: TRBJ2-1; clone_size: NA; cdr3_nt: TGCGCCAGCAGGGTAGATAGCGGGGGGGGGAATGAGCAGTTCTTC; cdr3_aa: CASRVDSGGGNEQFF
d_call: NA; v_call: TRBV15; j_call: TRBJ2-5; clone_size: once; cdr3_nt: TGTGCCACCAGCAGTACCAAAGAGACCCAGTACTTC; cdr3_aa: CATSSTKETQYF
d_call: NA; v_call: TRBV30; j_call: TRBJ2-5; clone_size: NA; cdr3_nt: TGTGCCTGGAGAGGGGCAGGGTCCCTAGGGGAGACCCAGTACTTC; cdr3_aa: CAWRGAGSLGETQYF
d_call: TRBD1; v_call: TRBV9; j_call: TRBJ2-2; clone_size: once; cdr3_nt: TGTGCCAGCAGCCCCCGACCGGGACAGATCACCGGGGAGCTGTTTTTT; cdr3_aa: CASSPRPGQITGELFF
d_call: NA; v_call: TRBV19; j_call: TRBJ2-5; clone_size: NA; cdr3_nt: TGTGCCAGTAGTATATCTGACAGCCAAGAGACCCAGTACTTC; cdr3_aa: CASSISDSQETQYF
d_call: NA; v_call: TRBV5-5; j_call: TRBJ1-1; clone_size: once; cdr3_nt: TGTGCCAGCAGCTCAGAAGGGCAGGGGCCTCACACTGAAGCTTTCTTT; cdr3_aa: CASSSEGQGPHTEAFF
d_call: NA; v_call: TRBV9; j_call: TRBJ2-4; clone_size: NA; cdr3_nt: TGTGCCAGCAGCGGAGAGACGGATTTAGCCAAAAACATTCAGTACTTC; cdr3_aa: CASSGETDLAKNIQYF
d_call: NA; v_call: TRBV4-2; j_call: TRBJ1-6; clone_size: NA; cdr3_nt: TGTGCCAGCAGCCAGAGACCCCTCGATAATTCACCCCTCCACTTT; cdr3_aa: CASSQRPLDNSPLHF
d_call: NA; v_call: TRBV7-9; j_call: TRBJ1-6; clone_size: NA; cdr3_nt: TGTGCCAGCAGCTTAACGGACCTCAATTCACCCCTCCACTTT; cdr3_aa: CASSLTDLNSPLHF